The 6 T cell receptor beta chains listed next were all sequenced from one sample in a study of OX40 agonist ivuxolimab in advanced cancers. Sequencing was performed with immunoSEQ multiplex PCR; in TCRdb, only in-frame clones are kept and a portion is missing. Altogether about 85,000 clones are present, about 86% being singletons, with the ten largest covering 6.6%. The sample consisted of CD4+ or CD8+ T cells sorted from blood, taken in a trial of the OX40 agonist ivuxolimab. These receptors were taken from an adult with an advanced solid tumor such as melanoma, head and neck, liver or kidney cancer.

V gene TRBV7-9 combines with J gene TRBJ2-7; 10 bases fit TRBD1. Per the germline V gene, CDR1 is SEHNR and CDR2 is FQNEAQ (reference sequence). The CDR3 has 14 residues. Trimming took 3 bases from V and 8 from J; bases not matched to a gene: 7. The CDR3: CASSLGQGQGKQYV. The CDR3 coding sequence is TGTGCCAGCAGCTTGGGACAGGGGCAAGGGAAGCAGTACGTC.

For the CDR3, the DNA is TGCGCCAGCAGCTCGGGGCGATCTGGGGCCAACGTCCTGACTTTC. It encodes CASSSGRSGANVLTF. The chain employs TRBV5-1 and TRBJ2-6; tentatively, D is TRBD1 or TRBD2 (5 bases each). The V and J ends lost 3 bases and 1 base respectively, with 8 bases between them. The germline V gene has CDR1 SGHRS and CDR2 YFSETQ. The CDR3 totals 15 residues. The entire variable domain, with the rest obtained from reference TRBV5-1 and TRBJ2-6, is as follows: KAGVTQTPRYLIKTRGQQVTLSCSPISGHRSVSWYQQTPGQGLQFLFEYFSETQRNKGNFPGRFSGRQFSNSRSEMNVSTLELGDSALYLCASSSGRSGANVLTFGAGSRLTVL.

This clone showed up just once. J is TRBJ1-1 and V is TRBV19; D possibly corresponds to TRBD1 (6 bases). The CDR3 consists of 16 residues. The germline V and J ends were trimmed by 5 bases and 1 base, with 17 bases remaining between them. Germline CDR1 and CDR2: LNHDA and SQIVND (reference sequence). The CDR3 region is CASSQGNRAGNTEAFF. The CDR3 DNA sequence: TGTGCCAGTAGTCAAGGAAACAGGGCGGGGAACACTGAAGCTTTCTTT.

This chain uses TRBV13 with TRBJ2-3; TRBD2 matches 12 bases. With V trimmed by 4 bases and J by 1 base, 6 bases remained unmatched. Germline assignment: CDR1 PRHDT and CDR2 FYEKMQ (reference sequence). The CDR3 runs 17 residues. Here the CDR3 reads CASSSRTSGARTDTQYF. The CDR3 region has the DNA TGTGCCAGCAGCTCTCGGACTAGCGGGGCGCGCACAGATACGCAGTATTTT.

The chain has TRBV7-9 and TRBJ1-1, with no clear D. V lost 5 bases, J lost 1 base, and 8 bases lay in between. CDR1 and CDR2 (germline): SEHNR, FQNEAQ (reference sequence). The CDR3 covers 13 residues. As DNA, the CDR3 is TGTGCCAGCAGCCCCGACACGAACACTGAAGCTTTCTTT. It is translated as CASSPDTNTEAFF. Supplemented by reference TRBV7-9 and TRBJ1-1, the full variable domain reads DTGVSQNPRHKITKRGQNVTFRCDPISEHNRLYWYRQTLGQGPEFLTYFQNEAQLEKSRLLSDRFSAERPKGSFSTLEIQRTEQGDSAMYLCASSPDTNTEAFFGQGTRLTVV.

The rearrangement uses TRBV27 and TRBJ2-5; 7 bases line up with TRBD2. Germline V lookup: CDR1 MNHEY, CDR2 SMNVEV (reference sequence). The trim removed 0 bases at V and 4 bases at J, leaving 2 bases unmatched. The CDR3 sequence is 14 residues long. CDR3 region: CASSLSTGGETQYF. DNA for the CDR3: TGTGCCAGCAGTTTATCGACGGGAGGAGAGACCCAGTACTTC.